These T cell receptor beta chains were read from a single sample in a study of T-cell memory formation after mild COVID-19. TCRdb used MiXCR to reprocess the 5' RACE reads, holding one entry per CDR3 protein. The sample lists about 350,000 distinct CDR3 sequences; 25% to 30% were seen once. Sequencing was done on a sample of PBMCs or a T cell subset sorted from them (not recorded which). The receptors here all came from an adult woman who had mild COVID-19 (a few samples of this study predate the infection). Cell type and time point are not known. CDR3s leave out the opening cysteine and the closing phenylalanine or tryptophan.

V	CDR3
TRBV6-5	ASSYDRRGEKLF
TRBV5-1	ASSLSYNSPLH
TRBV27	ASSLQGANEKLF
TRBV2	ASSVGGALGYT
TRBV6-1	ASSTLAGVSGEQY
TRBV12-3/TRBV12-4	ASSRASWEELF
TRBV5-1	ASSRGQGPYNEQF
TRBV12-3/TRBV12-4	ASSLAPTQYTGELF
TRBV12-3/TRBV12-4	ASSLPGVKETQY
TRBV6-6	ASSYEDTQY
TRBV7-2	ASSLGIVGMETQY